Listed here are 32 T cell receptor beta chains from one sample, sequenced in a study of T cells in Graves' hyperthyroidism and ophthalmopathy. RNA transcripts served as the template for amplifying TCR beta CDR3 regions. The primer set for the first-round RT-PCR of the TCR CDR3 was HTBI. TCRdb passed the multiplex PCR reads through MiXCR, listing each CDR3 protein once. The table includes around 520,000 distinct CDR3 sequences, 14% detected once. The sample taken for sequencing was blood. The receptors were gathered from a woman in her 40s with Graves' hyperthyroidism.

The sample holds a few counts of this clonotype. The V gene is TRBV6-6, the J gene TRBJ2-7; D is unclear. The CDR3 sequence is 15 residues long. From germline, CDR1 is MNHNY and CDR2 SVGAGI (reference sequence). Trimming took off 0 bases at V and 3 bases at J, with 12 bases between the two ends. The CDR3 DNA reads TGTGCCAGCAGTTACTCGATGGATGGATTCTACGAGCAGTACTTC. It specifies CASSYSMDGFYEQYF.

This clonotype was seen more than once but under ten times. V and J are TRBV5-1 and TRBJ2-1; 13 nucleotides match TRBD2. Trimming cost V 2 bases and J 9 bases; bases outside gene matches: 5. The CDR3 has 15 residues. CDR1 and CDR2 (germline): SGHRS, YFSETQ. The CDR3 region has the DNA TGCGCCAGCAGCTTTGGACTAGCGGGAGTGGCTGAGCAGTTCTTC. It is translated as CASSFGLAGVAEQFF.

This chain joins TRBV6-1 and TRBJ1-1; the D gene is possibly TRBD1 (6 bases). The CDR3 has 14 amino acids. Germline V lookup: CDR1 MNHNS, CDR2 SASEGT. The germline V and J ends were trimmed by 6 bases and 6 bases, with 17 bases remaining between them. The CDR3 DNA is TGTGCCAGCAGCCGAACGGGGGCTACTTCTGAAGCTTTCTTT. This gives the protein CASSRTGATSEAFF.

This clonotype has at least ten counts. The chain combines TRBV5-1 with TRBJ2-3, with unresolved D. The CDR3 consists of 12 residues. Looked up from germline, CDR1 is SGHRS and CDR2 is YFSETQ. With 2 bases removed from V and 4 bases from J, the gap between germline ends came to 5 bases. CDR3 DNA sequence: TGCGCCAGCAGCTTCGAGTCAGATACGCAGTATTTT. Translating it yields CASSFESDTQYF.

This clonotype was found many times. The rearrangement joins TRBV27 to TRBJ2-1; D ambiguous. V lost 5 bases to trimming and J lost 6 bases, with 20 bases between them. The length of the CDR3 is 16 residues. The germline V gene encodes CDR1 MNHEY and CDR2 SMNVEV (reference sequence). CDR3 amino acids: CASSPIPAPTLNEQFF. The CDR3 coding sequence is TGTGCCAGCAGTCCCATCCCAGCGCCGACCCTCAATGAGCAGTTCTTC.

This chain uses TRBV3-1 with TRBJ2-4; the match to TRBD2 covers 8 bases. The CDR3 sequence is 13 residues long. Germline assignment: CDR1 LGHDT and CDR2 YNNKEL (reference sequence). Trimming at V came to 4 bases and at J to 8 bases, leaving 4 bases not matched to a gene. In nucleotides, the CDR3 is TGTGCCAGCAGCCCGGGACTAGACGACATTCAGTACTTC. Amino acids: CASSPGLDDIQYF. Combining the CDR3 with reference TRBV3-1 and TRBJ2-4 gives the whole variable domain DTAVSQTPKYLVTQMGNDKSIKCEQNLGHDTMYWYKQDSKKFLKIMFSYNNKELIINETVPNRFSPKSPDKAHLNLHINSLELGDSAVYFCASSPGLDDIQYFGAGTRLSVL.

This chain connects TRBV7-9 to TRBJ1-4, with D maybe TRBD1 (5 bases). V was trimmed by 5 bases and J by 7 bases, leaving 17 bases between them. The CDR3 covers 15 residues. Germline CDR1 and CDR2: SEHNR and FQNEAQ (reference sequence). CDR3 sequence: CASSPSGGRGEKLFF. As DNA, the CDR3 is TGTGCCAGCAGCCCCTCGGGGGGACGTGGTGAAAAACTGTTTTTT.

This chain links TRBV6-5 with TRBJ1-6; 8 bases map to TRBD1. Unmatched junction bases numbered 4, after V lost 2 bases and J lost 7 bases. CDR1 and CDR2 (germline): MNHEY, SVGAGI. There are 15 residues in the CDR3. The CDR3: CASSYVTGGNSPLHF. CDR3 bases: TGTGCCAGCAGTTACGTTACAGGGGGGAATTCACCCCTCCACTTT.

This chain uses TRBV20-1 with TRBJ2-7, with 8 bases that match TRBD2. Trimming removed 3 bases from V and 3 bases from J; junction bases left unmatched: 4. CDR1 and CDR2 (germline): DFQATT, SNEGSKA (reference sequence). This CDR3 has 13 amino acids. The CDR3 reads CSAREAGVYEQYF. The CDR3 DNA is TGCAGTGCTAGGGAAGCGGGAGTCTACGAGCAGTACTTC.

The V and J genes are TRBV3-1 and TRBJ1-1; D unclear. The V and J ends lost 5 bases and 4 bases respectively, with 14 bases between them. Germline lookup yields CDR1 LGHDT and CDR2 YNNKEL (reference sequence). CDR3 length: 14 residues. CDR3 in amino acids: CASSLADFPTEAFF. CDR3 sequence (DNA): TGTGCCAGCAGCTTGGCGGACTTTCCCACTGAAGCTTTCTTT.

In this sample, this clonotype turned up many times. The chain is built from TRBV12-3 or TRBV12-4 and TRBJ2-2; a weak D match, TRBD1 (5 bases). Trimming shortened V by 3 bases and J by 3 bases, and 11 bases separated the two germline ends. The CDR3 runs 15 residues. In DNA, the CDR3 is TGTGCCAGCAGTTTGTCCAGGGCGTACACCGGGGAGCTGTTTTTT. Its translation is CASSLSRAYTGELFF.

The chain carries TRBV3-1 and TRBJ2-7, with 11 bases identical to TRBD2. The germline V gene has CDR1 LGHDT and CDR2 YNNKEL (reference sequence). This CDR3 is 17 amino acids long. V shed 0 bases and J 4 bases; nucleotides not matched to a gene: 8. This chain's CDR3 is CASSQELLAGARYEQYF. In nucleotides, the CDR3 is TGTGCCAGCAGCCAAGAATTACTAGCGGGAGCCCGATACGAGCAGTACTTC.

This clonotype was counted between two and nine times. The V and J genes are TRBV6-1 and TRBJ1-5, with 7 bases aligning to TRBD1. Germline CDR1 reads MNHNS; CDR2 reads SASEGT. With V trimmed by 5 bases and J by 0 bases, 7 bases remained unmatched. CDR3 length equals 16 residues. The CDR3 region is CASSPRTGYSNQPQHF. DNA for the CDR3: TGTGCCAGCAGTCCCCGGACAGGTTATAGCAATCAGCCCCAGCATTTT.

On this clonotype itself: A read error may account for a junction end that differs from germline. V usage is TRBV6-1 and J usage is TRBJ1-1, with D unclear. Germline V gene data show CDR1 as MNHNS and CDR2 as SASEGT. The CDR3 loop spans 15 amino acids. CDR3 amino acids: CAGRPQITRNTEAFF. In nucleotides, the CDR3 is TGTGCCGGCAGGCCCCAGATCACAAGGAACACTGAAGCTTTCTTT.

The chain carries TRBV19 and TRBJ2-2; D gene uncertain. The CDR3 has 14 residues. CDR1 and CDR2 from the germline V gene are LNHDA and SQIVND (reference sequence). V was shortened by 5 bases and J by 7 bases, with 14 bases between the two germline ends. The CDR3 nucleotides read TGTGCCAGTAGTTCAGGCCAGGAAGGCGGGGAGCTGTTTTTT. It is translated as CASSSGQEGGELFF.

The CDR3 sequence: CASSQDLSNQPQHF. CDR3 sequence (DNA): TGTGCCAGCAGCCAAGATCTAAGCAATCAGCCCCAGCATTTT. The chain employs TRBV3-1 and TRBJ1-5; no clear D gene. This CDR3 has 14 residues. Germline loops: CDR1 LGHDT, CDR2 YNNKEL (reference sequence). Trimming took 0 bases from V and 1 from J, leaving 4 bases between them.

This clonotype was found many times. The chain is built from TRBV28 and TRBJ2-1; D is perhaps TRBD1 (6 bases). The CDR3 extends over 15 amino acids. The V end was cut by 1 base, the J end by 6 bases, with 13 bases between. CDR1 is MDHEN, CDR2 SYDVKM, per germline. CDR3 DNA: TGTGCCAGCAGTTTATACAGGGAAAATAGCAATGAGCAGTTCTTC. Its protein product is CASSLYRENSNEQFF.

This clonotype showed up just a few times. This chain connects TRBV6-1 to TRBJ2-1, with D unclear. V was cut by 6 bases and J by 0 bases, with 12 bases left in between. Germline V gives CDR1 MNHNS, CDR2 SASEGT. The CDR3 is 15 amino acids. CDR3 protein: CASRITGSSYNEQFF. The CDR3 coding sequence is TGTGCCAGCAGAATCACTGGTAGCTCCTACAATGAGCAGTTCTTC.

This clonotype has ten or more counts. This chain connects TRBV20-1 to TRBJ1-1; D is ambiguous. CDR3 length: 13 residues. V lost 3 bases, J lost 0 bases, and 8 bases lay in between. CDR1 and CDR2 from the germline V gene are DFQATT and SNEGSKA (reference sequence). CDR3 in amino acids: CSASGPLNTEAFF. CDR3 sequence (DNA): TGCAGTGCTAGCGGACCCCTGAACACTGAAGCTTTCTTT.

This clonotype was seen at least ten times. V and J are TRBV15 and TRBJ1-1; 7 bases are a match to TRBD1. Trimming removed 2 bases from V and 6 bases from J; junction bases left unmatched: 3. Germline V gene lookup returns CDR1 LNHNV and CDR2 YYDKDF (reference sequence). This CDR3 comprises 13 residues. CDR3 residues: CATSRKGTAEAFF. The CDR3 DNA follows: TGTGCCACCAGCAGAAAAGGGACAGCTGAAGCTTTCTTT.

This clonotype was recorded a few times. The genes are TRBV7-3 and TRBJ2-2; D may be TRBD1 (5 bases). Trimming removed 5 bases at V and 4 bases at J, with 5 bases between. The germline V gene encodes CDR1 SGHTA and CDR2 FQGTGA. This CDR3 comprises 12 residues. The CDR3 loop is CASSTGTGELFF. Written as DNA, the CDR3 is TGTGCCAGCAGCACAGGCACCGGGGAGCTGTTTTTT.

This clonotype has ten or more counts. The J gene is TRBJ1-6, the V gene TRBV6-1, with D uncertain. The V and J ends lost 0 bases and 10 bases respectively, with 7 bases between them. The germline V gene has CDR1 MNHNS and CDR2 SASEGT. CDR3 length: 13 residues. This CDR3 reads CASSEAGYSPLHF. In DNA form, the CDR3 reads TGTGCCAGCAGTGAAGCGGGGTACTCACCCCTCCACTTT.

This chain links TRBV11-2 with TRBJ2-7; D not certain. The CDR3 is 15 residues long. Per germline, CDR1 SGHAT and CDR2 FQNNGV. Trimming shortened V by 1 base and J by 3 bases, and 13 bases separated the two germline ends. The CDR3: CASSLAVSTYYEQYF. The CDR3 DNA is TGTGCCAGCAGCTTAGCAGTGAGCACCTACTACGAGCAGTACTTC.

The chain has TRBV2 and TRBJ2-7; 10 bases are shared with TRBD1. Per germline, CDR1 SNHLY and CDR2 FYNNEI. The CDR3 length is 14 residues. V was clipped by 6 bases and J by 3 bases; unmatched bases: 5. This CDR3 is CASRGTGVYYEQYF. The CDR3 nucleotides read TGTGCCAGCAGGGGGACAGGGGTCTACTACGAGCAGTACTTC.

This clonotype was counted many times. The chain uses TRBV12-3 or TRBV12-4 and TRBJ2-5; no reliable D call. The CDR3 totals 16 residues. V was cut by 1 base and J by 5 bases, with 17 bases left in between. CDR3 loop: CASSLGVASLKETQYF. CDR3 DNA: TGTGCCAGCAGTTTAGGTGTCGCGTCACTAAAGGAGACCCAGTACTTC.

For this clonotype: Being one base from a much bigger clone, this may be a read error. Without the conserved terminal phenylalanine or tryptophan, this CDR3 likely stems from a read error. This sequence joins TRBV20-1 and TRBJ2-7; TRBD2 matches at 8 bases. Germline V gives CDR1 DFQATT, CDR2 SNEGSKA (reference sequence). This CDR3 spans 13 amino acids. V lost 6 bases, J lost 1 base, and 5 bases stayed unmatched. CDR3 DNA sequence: TGCAGTGCGGTGCGGGAGGTATCCTACGAGCAGTACTTA. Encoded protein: CSAVREVSYEQYL.

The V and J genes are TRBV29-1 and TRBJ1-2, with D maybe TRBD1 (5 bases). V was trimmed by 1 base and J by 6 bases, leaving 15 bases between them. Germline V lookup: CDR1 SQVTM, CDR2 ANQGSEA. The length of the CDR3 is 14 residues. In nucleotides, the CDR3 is TGCAGCGTTGAAGCCGGGACTCTTACGGATGGCTACACCTTC. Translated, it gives CSVEAGTLTDGYTF.

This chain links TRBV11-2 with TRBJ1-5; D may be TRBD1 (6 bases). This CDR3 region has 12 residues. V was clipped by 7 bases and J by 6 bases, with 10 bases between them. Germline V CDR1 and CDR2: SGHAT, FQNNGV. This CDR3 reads CASMGGAQPQHF. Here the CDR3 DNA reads TGTGCCAGCATGGGGGGCGCTCAGCCCCAGCATTTT.

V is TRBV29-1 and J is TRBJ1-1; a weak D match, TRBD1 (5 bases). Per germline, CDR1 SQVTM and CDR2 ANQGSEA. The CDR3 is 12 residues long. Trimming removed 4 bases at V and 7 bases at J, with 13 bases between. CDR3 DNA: TGCAGCGTTGTCCCCAGGGCCGTTGAAGCTTTCTTT. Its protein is CSVVPRAVEAFF.

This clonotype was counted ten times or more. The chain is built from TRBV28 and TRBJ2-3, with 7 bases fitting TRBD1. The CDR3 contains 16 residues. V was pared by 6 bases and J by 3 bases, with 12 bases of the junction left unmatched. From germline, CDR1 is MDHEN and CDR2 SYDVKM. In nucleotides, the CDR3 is TGTGCCAGCAGCCGAGAGAGGGGGCAGGGAACAGATACGCAGTATTTT. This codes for CASSRERGQGTDTQYF. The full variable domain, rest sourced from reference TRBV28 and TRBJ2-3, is DVKVTQSSRYLVKRTGEKVFLECVQDMDHENMFWYRQDPGLGLRLIYFSYDVKMKEKGDIPEGYSVSREKKERFSLILESASTNQTSMYLCASSRERGQGTDTQYFGPGTRLTVL.

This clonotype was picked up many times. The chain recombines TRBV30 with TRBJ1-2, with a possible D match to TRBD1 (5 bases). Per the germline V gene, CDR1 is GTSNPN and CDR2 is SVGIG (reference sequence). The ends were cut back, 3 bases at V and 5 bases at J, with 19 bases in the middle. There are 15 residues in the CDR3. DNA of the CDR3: TGTGCCTGGAGGTCAAAAGAGGGGCGAGGGTATGGCTACACCTTC. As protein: CAWRSKEGRGYGYTF.

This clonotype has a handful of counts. CDR3 DNA sequence: TGTGCCAGCAGCGCCCGACAGGGGGCCATTGAAAAACTGTTTTTT. Protein product: CASSARQGAIEKLFF. V is TRBV5-8 and J is TRBJ1-4; the match to TRBD1 covers 10 bases. Losses at the gene ends were 4 bases for V and 7 bases for J; bases not matched to a gene: 7. The CDR3 length is 15 residues. Per germline, CDR1 SGHTS and CDR2 YDEGEE.